These 8 T cell receptor beta chains share one sample of origin, sequenced in a study of human T cells and chemical hapten exposure. TCRdb re-analysed the RACE reads in MiXCR, keeping a single row per CDR3 protein. The sample lists about 360,000 distinct CDR3 sequences, approximately 5.1% occurring once. Time point indicated: patch test 1, 2 weeks after DPC sensitization. Treatment meaning: therapeutic diphenylcyclopropenone sensitization with weekly scalp DPC. The sequencing here drew on whole blood, taken in connection with sensitization to the hapten diphenylcyclopropenone (DPC). These TCRs come from a woman aged 45-65 years with alopecia areata. Some clones in this sample may be carry-over from other donors' samples.

Ten or more counts support this clonotype. The chain links TRBV29-1 to TRBJ1-6; D is ambiguous. V lost 0 bases to trimming and J lost 10 bases, with 4 bases between them. The CDR3 length is 11 residues. Per germline, CDR1 SQVTM and CDR2 ANQGSEA. The CDR3 DNA sequence: TGCAGCGTTGAAGATGGCTCACCCCTCCACTTT. Its translation: CSVEDGSPLHF.

This clonotype occurred many times. The chain combines TRBV5-1 with TRBJ2-5; 7 positions agree with TRBD1. CDR1 and CDR2 from the germline V gene are SGHRS and YFSETQ. The CDR3 sequence is 15 residues long. Unmatched junction bases numbered 8, after V lost 2 bases and J lost 4 bases. This chain's CDR3 is CASSFNTGDRETQYF. CDR3 DNA sequence: TGCGCCAGCAGCTTCAATACAGGGGACCGAGAGACCCAGTACTTC.

The CDR3 spells CASSSIPGDQPQHF. Written as DNA, the CDR3 is TGTGCCAGCAGCTCCATACCAGGGGACCAGCCCCAGCATTTT. The chain links TRBV7-9 to TRBJ1-5, with D tentatively TRBD1 (6 bases). Trimming took off 4 bases at V and 7 bases at J, with 14 bases between the two ends. This CDR3 is 14 amino acids long. Germline V gene lookup returns CDR1 SEHNR and CDR2 FQNEAQ (reference sequence).

This clonotype has ten or more counts. The chain couples TRBV10-3 to TRBJ2-1, with D perhaps TRBD1 or TRBD2 (5 bases each). CDR1 and CDR2 (germline): ENHRY, SYGVKD. Trimming removed 5 bases from V and 4 bases from J, with 15 bases in between. This CDR3 region has 15 residues. The chain's CDR3 is CAISTDHGGYNEQFF. CDR3 coding DNA: TGTGCCATCAGTACAGACCATGGGGGTTACAATGAGCAGTTCTTC.

The chain employs TRBV11-2 and TRBJ1-4; no reliable D call. The CDR3 has 15 residues. V dropped 2 bases and J dropped 8 bases, with 15 bases sitting between them. Germline CDR1 is SGHAT and CDR2 is FQNNGV. This chain's CDR3 is CASSLRRKTEEKLFF. DNA of the CDR3: TGTGCCAGCAGCTTACGCCGGAAGACGGAGGAAAAACTGTTTTTT.

V and J are TRBV6-5 and TRBJ1-2; TRBD1 matches 7 bases. Germline values: CDR1 MNHEY, CDR2 SVGAGI. V dropped 6 bases and J dropped 0; count of bases not matched to a gene: 7. The CDR3 has 15 residues. DNA for the CDR3: TGTGCCAGCAGATCTACCGGGACAGCTAACTATGGCTACACCTTC. It yields the protein CASRSTGTANYGYTF.

This clonotype was counted between two and nine times. The chain has TRBV20-1 and TRBJ1-1; D is perhaps TRBD1 (6 bases). Trimming removed 3 bases at V and 0 bases at J, with 11 bases between. The length of the CDR3 is 14 residues. Germline V gene data show CDR1 as DFQATT and CDR2 as SNEGSKA (reference sequence). The CDR3 DNA follows: TGCAGTGCTAGGGACAGAACCATGAACACTGAAGCTTTCTTT. It yields the protein CSARDRTMNTEAFF.

This clonotype was picked up many times. The chain recombines TRBV29-1 with TRBJ1-1, with D possibly matching TRBD1 (6 bases). The CDR3 runs 15 residues. Per the germline V gene, CDR1 is SQVTM and CDR2 is ANQGSEA. Trimming removed 4 bases at V and 6 bases at J, with 21 bases between. CDR3 loop: CSVVVGGAQSAEAFF. The CDR3 DNA reads as TGCAGCGTTGTGGTTGGGGGGGCGCAATCCGCTGAAGCTTTCTTT.